The sequence of this TCR beta chain was determined in a study of T cell responses to AZD1222 COVID-19 vaccine. Looking at the study overall: Analysis merged second doses at about 4 or about 12 weeks.

About this clone itself: Its antigen is unidentified.

Study-wide points: In the spike-specific TCR repertoire, nearly half reportedly target unmutated variant regions. Donors skewed white British and female; clonal diversity was possibly underestimated. Only a handful of people who got AZD1222 tested seropositive at baseline.

The repertoire was sequenced with immunoSEQ multiplex PCR; TCRdb's copy has only in-frame clones and lacks some. The data show about 60,000 clones, around 84% seen once. Germline assignment: CDR1 MNHNS and CDR2 SASEGT. The CDR3 has 14 amino acids. V was pared by 1 base and J by 7 bases, with 6 bases of the junction left unmatched. This clonotype was obtained from an adult in good health. The sequencing here drew on peripheral blood, taken on day 0 of AZD1222 vaccination. This chain links TRBV6-1 with TRBJ1-2; TRBD1 matches 7 bases. The CDR3 DNA is TGTGCCAGCAGTGAAGTAGGGGGCTATGGTGGCTACACCTTC. Protein product: CASSEVGGYGGYTF.